A single sample is the source of the 21 T cell receptor beta chains below, sequenced in a study of T cell responses to AZD1222 COVID-19 vaccine. Generated by immunoSEQ multiplex PCR, the TCRdb table keeps only in-frame clones and is missing some. The sample includes about 66,000 clones, 60% to 85% of them seen just once. The sample here was peripheral blood, taken on day 0 of MenACWY control vaccination. The receptor set was obtained from an adult in good health.

This clone has more than one count but fewer than ten. This sequence joins TRBV5-1 and TRBJ1-1, with D perhaps TRBD1 (5 bases). The length of the CDR3 is 14 residues. Trimming removed 4 bases at V and 5 bases at J, with 15 bases between. Germline V gives CDR1 SGHRS, CDR2 YFSETQ. The CDR3 region has the DNA TGCGCCAGCAGCCTCGACAGTGGGAAAACTGAAGCTTTCTTT. This codes for CASSLDSGKTEAFF.

V is TRBV7-9 and J is TRBJ2-7; D unclear. Germline V gene sequence: CDR1 SEHNR, CDR2 FQNEAQ (reference sequence). This CDR3 is built from 11 residues. Trimming left V 7 bases short and J 5 bases short, with 9 bases between. The CDR3 loop reads CASILTDEQYF. The CDR3 DNA is TGTGCCAGCATTTTGACCGACGAGCAGTACTTC.

Remarks on this clone: Sequence at one end of the junction differs from germline and may be a read error. CDR3 coding DNA: TGTGCTAGCAGCTTAGGACTGGACAGTGCAGTGGATGAGCAGTTCTTC. Protein: CASSLGLDSAVDEQFF. V is TRBV7-7 and J is TRBJ2-1; a possible D gene is TRBD1 (6 bases). Germline CDR1 is SSHAT and CDR2 is FNYEAQ (reference sequence). The CDR3 length is 16 residues.

The chain carries TRBV3-1 (or the pseudogene TRBV3-2) and TRBJ2-5, with 10 nucleotides matching TRBD2. V was pared by 4 bases and J by 1 base, with 3 bases of the junction left unmatched. Germline V gives CDR1 LGHDT, CDR2 YNNKEL (reference sequence). This CDR3 is 15 amino acids long. The DNA of the CDR3 is TGTGCCAGCAGCCCACTAGCGGGAAGCCAAGAGACCCAGTACTTC. It codes for CASSPLAGSQETQYF.

The genes are TRBV11-2 and TRBJ1-1; 7 bases fit TRBD1. The CDR3 is 15 residues long. J lost 0 bases, V lost 5 bases, and 6 bases had no gene match. Germline values: CDR1 SGHAT, CDR2 FQNNGV. The CDR3 protein is CASSIQGPMNTEAFF. CDR3 bases: TGTGCCAGCAGCATACAGGGGCCTATGAACACTGAAGCTTTCTTT.

V and J are TRBV6-2 or TRBV6-3 and TRBJ2-3, with TRBD2 matching over 10 bases. The CDR3 has 15 residues. The V and J ends lost 3 bases and 1 base, in that order; junction bases with no gene match: 1. Per germline, CDR1 MNHEY and CDR2 SVGEGT. In DNA form, the CDR3 reads TGTGCCAGCAGTTATGGGACTAGCGGCACAGATACGCAGTATTTT. Protein sequence: CASSYGTSGTDTQYF.

The chain uses TRBV9 and TRBJ2-2, with D uncertain. This CDR3 region has 14 residues. V was pared by 2 bases and J by 6 bases, with 11 bases between. Germline loops: CDR1 SGDLS, CDR2 YYNGEE. The CDR3, as DNA: TGTGCCAGCAGCGTCCTCCCTGAGTCCGGGGAGCTGTTTTTT. It yields the protein CASSVLPESGELFF.

The J gene is TRBJ1-6, the V gene TRBV9; D perhaps matches TRBD1 (6 bases). CDR3 length equals 16 residues. Trimming took 0 bases from V and 0 from J, leaving 7 bases between them. From germline, CDR1 is SGDLS and CDR2 YYNGEE. This CDR3 is CASSVGGGSYNSPLHF. CDR3 coding DNA: TGTGCCAGCAGCGTAGGAGGGGGCTCCTATAATTCACCCCTCCACTTT.

The CDR3 loop is CASSSRQRGREQYF. DNA of the CDR3: TGTGCCAGCAGCTCGCGACAGAGGGGTCGCGAGCAGTACTTC. The V call is TRBV5-4, the J call TRBJ2-7; D tentatively fits TRBD1 or TRBD2 (5 bases each). Trimming took off 3 bases at V and 6 bases at J, with 16 bases between the two ends. This CDR3 contains 14 residues. Germline V gives CDR1 SGHNT, CDR2 YYREEE (reference sequence).

V gene TRBV4-3 combines with J gene TRBJ1-3; D gene unclear. This CDR3 region has 17 residues. Germline V gene lookup returns CDR1 LGHNA and CDR2 YSLEER. Trimming took 0 bases from V and 0 from J, leaving 12 bases between them. CDR3 nucleotides: TGCGCCAGCAGCCAAGACCCCTCCACACGCTCTGGAAACACCATATATTTT. This sequence encodes CASSQDPSTRSGNTIYF.

The sample holds a few counts of this clone. The chain combines TRBV5-6 with TRBJ2-7, with D perhaps assigned TRBD1 or TRBD2 (5 bases each). There are 14 residues in the CDR3. The V and J ends lost 0 bases and 3 bases respectively, with 10 bases between them. The germline gives CDR1 SGHDT, CDR2 YYEEEE. DNA of the CDR3: TGTGCCAGCAGCTTGGTAGGGGAGTACTACGAGCAGTACTTC. Protein: CASSLVGEYYEQYF.

This clone has a single count. The rearrangement uses TRBV28 and TRBJ1-1, with no clear D. The CDR3 runs 12 residues. Trimming removed 5 bases at V and 4 bases at J, with 8 bases between. Germline CDR1 reads MDHEN; CDR2 reads SYDVKM. CDR3 loop: CASSAGFTEAFF. The CDR3 DNA sequence: TGTGCCAGCAGTGCAGGCTTCACTGAAGCTTTCTTT.

V usage is TRBV29-1 and J usage is TRBJ2-1; D is unclear. The CDR3 extends over 13 amino acids. Trimming cost V 7 bases and J 8 bases, with 18 bases left between them. Germline-derived CDR1 and CDR2 are SQVTM and ANQGSEA. The CDR3 nucleotides are TGCAGCGCTTTTGTGGGCTACCCTGATGAGCAGTTCTTC. This codes for CSAFVGYPDEQFF.

This chain's CDR3 is CASQTAGGPGISGNTIYF. CDR3 sequence (DNA): TGTGCCAGTCAGACGGCGGGGGGTCCGGGCATATCTGGAAACACCATATATTTT. The V call is TRBV11-2, the J call TRBJ1-3; tentative D call: TRBD1 (5 bases). Germline-derived CDR1 and CDR2 are SGHAT and FQNNGV. The CDR3 runs to 18 residues. The V and J ends lost 9 bases and 1 base respectively, with 25 bases between them.

V and J are TRBV6-2 or TRBV6-3 and TRBJ2-7; 12 bases match TRBD2. CDR3 length: 18 residues. Germline V gene lookup returns CDR1 MNHEY and CDR2 SVGEGT. V shed 2 bases and J 0 bases; nucleotides not matched to a gene: 8. This chain's CDR3 is CASSYRGTSGLSSYEQYF. The DNA for the CDR3 is TGTGCCAGCAGTTACAGGGGGACTAGCGGGCTCTCCTCCTACGAGCAGTACTTC.

This chain uses TRBV7-9 with TRBJ2-1, with 7 bases matching TRBD1. In germline, CDR1 is SEHNR, CDR2 FQNEAQ (reference sequence). V was pared by 1 base and J by 6 bases, with 6 bases of the junction left unmatched. The CDR3 has 15 amino acids. CDR3 protein: CASSLVRQGVNEQFF. For the CDR3, the DNA is TGTGCCAGCAGCTTAGTTCGGCAGGGGGTCAATGAGCAGTTCTTC.

The chain has TRBV25-1 and TRBJ1-6; D is unresolved. CDR3 size: 15 residues. V shed 1 base and J shed 5 bases, with 9 bases lying between them. Germline V gene lookup returns CDR1 MGHDK and CDR2 SYGVNS. This chain's CDR3 is CASSEFKGDNSPLHF. The CDR3 bases are TGTGCCAGCAGTGAATTTAAAGGAGATAATTCACCCCTCCACTTT. The full variable domain, completed using reference TRBV25-1 and TRBJ1-6, is EADIYQTPRYLVIGTGKKITLECSQTMGHDKMYWYQQDPGMELHLIHYSYGVNSTEKGDLSSESTVSRIRTEHFPLTLESARPSHTSQYLCASSEFKGDNSPLHFGNGTRLTVT.

J is TRBJ1-5 and V is TRBV10-3; 8 bases match TRBD1. CDR3 length: 15 residues. CDR1 and CDR2 (germline): ENHRY, SYGVKD. J gave up 7 bases and V 3 bases, and 8 bases lay outside the gene matches. This chain's CDR3 is CAISDNDRGGQPQHF. The CDR3 DNA reads as TGTGCCATCAGTGACAATGACAGGGGTGGACAGCCCCAGCATTTT.

The chain couples TRBV5-6 to TRBJ2-2; 8 nucleotides align to TRBD1. Germline-derived CDR1 and CDR2 are SGHDT and YYEEEE. Unmatched junction bases numbered 4, after V lost 5 bases and J lost 1 base. The CDR3 is 15 amino acids. As DNA, the CDR3 is TGTGCCAGCAGATCCACAGGGGGGAACACCGGGGAGCTGTTTTTT. Its translation is CASRSTGGNTGELFF.

The chain couples TRBV6-2 or TRBV6-3 to TRBJ2-2; 10 bases agree with TRBD2. This CDR3 is built from 17 residues. Germline V gene lookup returns CDR1 MNHEY and CDR2 SVGEGT. V was pared by 0 bases and J by 6 bases, with 7 bases of the junction left unmatched. CDR3 sequence: CASSYSGLAAFSGELFF. CDR3 in DNA: TGTGCCAGCAGTTACTCCGGACTAGCGGCCTTCTCCGGGGAGCTGTTTTTT.

The rearrangement links TRBV28 to TRBJ2-2; D perhaps matches TRBD2 (5 bases). The germline CDR1 and CDR2 sequences are MDHEN and SYDVKM. This CDR3 comprises 15 residues. Trimming pared 10 bases from V and 7 bases from J, leaving 22 bases between. The CDR3 spells CATAPGEIEGGELFF. The DNA of the CDR3 is TGTGCCACCGCCCCGGGTGAAATAGAGGGCGGGGAGCTGTTTTTT. Using reference TRBV28 and TRBJ2-2 for the parts outside the CDR3, the full variable domain is DVKVTQSSRYLVKRTGEKVFLECVQDMDHENMFWYRQDPGLGLRLIYFSYDVKMKEKGDIPEGYSVSREKKERFSLILESASTNQTSMYLCATAPGEIEGGELFFGEGSRLTVL.